One sample yielded the 8 T cell receptor beta chains listed below, sequenced in a study of long-term antiretroviral therapy in people with HIV. A v3.0 immunoSEQ assay was performed at survey level. The data were produced by immunoSEQ multiplex PCR, yet TCRdb's version contains in-frame clones alone and is incomplete. The sample shows 25,000 to 30,000 clones, about four fifths of them seen only once. The source was unsorted PBMCs, collected 0.4 years after starting antiretroviral therapy. The receptor set was obtained from a man younger than 35 with HIV.

This chain connects TRBV4-1 to TRBJ2-7, with 9 bases identical to TRBD2. Germline V gene sequence: CDR1 MGHRA, CDR2 YSYEKL. J gave up 5 bases and V 3 bases, and 8 bases lay outside the gene matches. The CDR3 spans 15 residues. The CDR3 region has the DNA TGCGCCAGCAGCCATCGTAGCGGGAGCCTGGACGAGCAGTACTTC. Translation: CASSHRSGSLDEQYF.

A single count supports this clone. The V and J genes are TRBV9 and TRBJ2-5; the D gene is possibly TRBD2 (6 bases). V lost 0 bases to trimming and J lost 2 bases, with 11 bases between them. Germline CDR1 reads SGDLS; CDR2 reads YYNGEE. This CDR3 is built from 15 residues. The CDR3 DNA reads TGTGCCAGCAGCGTAGGCGGGGCGGCACAAGAGACCCAGTACTTC. Encoded protein: CASSVGGAAQETQYF.

This clone was seen only once. The J gene is TRBJ2-7, the V gene TRBV25-1, with 11 bases identical to TRBD2. Looked up from germline, CDR1 is MGHDK and CDR2 is SYGVNS. This CDR3 is built from 14 residues. V shed 3 bases and J 5 bases; nucleotides not matched to a gene: 3. Here the CDR3 reads CASSETSGNHEQYF. The CDR3 nucleotides read TGTGCCAGCAGTGAGACTAGCGGGAACCACGAGCAGTACTTC.

The chain has TRBV4-1 and TRBJ2-3; D call uncertain. The V gene's germline CDR1 is MGHRA and CDR2 YSYEKL. V was pared by 0 bases and J by 6 bases, with 7 bases between. The CDR3 totals 13 residues. The CDR3 sequence: CASSQDPADTQYF. The DNA of the CDR3 is TGCGCCAGCAGCCAAGACCCAGCGGATACGCAGTATTTT.

The genes are TRBV28 and TRBJ2-1; TRBD2 agrees at 10 bases. From germline, CDR1 is MDHEN and CDR2 SYDVKM. This CDR3 has 19 residues. V gave up 7 bases and J gave up 4 bases; unmatched junction bases: 19. The CDR3 reads CASMGGLAGVIGPYNEQFF. CDR3 bases: TGTGCCAGCATGGGGGGGCTAGCGGGAGTAATAGGCCCTTACAATGAGCAGTTCTTC.

Of note for this clone: The identical CDR3 is also encoded by other nucleotide sequences in the sample. V is TRBV7-9 and J is TRBJ1-1; D is perhaps TRBD1 (6 bases). V was shortened by 2 bases and J by 3 bases, with 16 bases between the two germline ends. This CDR3 spans 16 amino acids. Germline CDR1 and CDR2: SEHNR and FQNEAQ (reference sequence). CDR3 coding DNA: TGTGCCAGCAGCTTATGGGCAGGGGTTGAGGACACTGAAGCTTTCTTT. Translated: CASSLWAGVEDTEAFF. The variable domain in full, completed from reference TRBV7-9 and TRBJ1-1, reads DTGVSQNPRHKITKRGQNVTFRCDPISEHNRLYWYRQTLGQGPEFLTYFQNEAQLEKSRLLSDRFSAERPKGSFSTLEIQRTEQGDSAMYLCASSLWAGVEDTEAFFGQGTRLTVV.

The chain joins TRBV27 to TRBJ2-7; D might be TRBD1 (6 bases). This CDR3 has 16 residues. Trimming left V 5 bases short and J 2 bases short, with 19 bases between. Germline V gene sequence: CDR1 MNHEY, CDR2 SMNVEV (reference sequence). The CDR3 loop reads CASSPNRVPLPYEQYF. The CDR3 region has the DNA TGTGCCAGCAGTCCTAACAGGGTTCCCCTCCCCTACGAGCAGTACTTC.

The rearrangement uses TRBV7-9 and TRBJ1-5, with D possibly being TRBD1 (5 bases). The CDR3 is 14 amino acids. Germline V gives CDR1 SEHNR, CDR2 FQNEAQ (reference sequence). Trimming stripped 5 bases from V and 1 base from J, with 9 bases between. The CDR3 DNA reads as TGTGCCAGCAGCATGACAGAGAGCAATCAGCCCCAGCATTTT. This translates into CASSMTESNQPQHF.